This T cell receptor (beta chain) is from a study of blood T cell repertoires in COVID-19. Participants, 18 to 89 years old, spanned under 25 US areas. Here immunoSEQ multiplex PCR was the method, and the copy in TCRdb shows in-frame clones only, minus some. The sample holds approximately 190,000 clones, 86% seen once. This clone was observed a single time. This CDR3 comprises 12 residues. V was pared by 1 base and J by 10 bases, with 10 bases between. From germline, CDR1 is LNHDA and CDR2 SQIVND (reference sequence). Material for sequencing was PBMCs or T cells enriched from blood (not recorded which). The TCR sequence derives from a woman aged 40 to 50 in a cohort exposed to, infected with or recovered from COVID-19 (not recorded which). The chain employs TRBV19 and TRBJ1-2; the D is unclear. The CDR3 bases are TGTGCCAGTAGTATAGGAGCTAGCTTCTACACCTTC. Amino acids: CASSIGASFYTF.